The clone carrying this TCR beta chain was observed a handful of times. The antigen is not known. This specimen belongs to a study of identical twins. Study conclusions and caveats: The more abundant beta clonotypes in cord blood had fewer insertions, and memory repertoires did not show this. Twin sharing of out-of-frame TCR alpha was underestimated by models in monozygotic pairs.

The donors were all healthy and Caucasian. A universal primer site was incorporated via template switching, and the cDNA contained unique molecular identifiers. TCRdb reprocessed the 5' RACE reads via MiXCR and lists one record per CDR3 protein. This table has about 340,000 distinct CDR3 sequences, 9% to 10% appearing once. This clonotype originated in a woman in her fifties or sixties in good health. The sequenced sample was naive T cells sorted from blood.

CDR3 sequence: CASSHPQGRRELADTQYF. The DNA of the CDR3 is TGCGCCAGCAGCCATCCACAGGGTCGGCGGGAGTTGGCAGATACGCAGTATTTT. The chain recombines TRBV5-1 with TRBJ2-3, with D maybe TRBD2 (7 bases). This CDR3 is built from 18 residues. Trimming took 4 bases from V and 4 from J, leaving 25 bases between them. Germline V CDR1 and CDR2: SGHRS, YFSETQ. Full variable domain (rest looked up from reference TRBV5-1 and TRBJ2-3): KAGVTQTPRYLIKTRGQQVTLSCSPISGHRSVSWYQQTPGQGLQFLFEYFSETQRNKGNFPGRFSGRQFSNSRSEMNVSTLELGDSALYLCASSHPQGRRELADTQYFGPGTRLTVL.